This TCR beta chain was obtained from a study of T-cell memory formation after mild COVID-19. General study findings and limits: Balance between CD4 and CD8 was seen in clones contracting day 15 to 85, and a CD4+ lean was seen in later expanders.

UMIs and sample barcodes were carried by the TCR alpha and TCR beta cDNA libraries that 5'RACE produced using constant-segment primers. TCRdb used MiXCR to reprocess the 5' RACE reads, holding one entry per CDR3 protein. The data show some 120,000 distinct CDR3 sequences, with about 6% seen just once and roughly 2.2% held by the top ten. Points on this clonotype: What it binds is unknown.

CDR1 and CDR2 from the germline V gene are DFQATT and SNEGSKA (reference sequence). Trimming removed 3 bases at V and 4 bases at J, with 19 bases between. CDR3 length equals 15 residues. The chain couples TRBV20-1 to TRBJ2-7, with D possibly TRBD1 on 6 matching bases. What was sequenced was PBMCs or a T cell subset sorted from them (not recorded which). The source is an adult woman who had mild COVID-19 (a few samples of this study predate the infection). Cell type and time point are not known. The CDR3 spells CSARWGQGLPYEQYF. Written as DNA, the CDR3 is TGCAGTGCTAGGTGGGGCCAGGGGCTACCTTACGAGCAGTACTTC.